Each of the 24 T cell receptor beta chains below was sequenced from the same sample in a study of T cell responses to AZD1222 COVID-19 vaccine (dated by TCRdb to the early 2020s). Per the publication, the time point label means: baseline before first vaccination. Libraries were made using the immunoSEQ multiplex PCR assay. TCRdb retrieved this table from immuneACCESS and kept in-frame rearrangements only. Not all clones are present; in checked studies, unresolved V genes account for under half, and no reason is known for the remainder. Within this sample are about 120,000 clones, with 80% to 90% of them counted one time only. The ten top clones hold roughly 9% of the sample. The sample consisted of peripheral blood, taken on day 0 of AZD1222 vaccination. The receptor set was obtained from an adult in good health.

The chain combines TRBV6-5 with TRBJ2-7; 8 bases fit TRBD1. The CDR3 has 14 amino acids. V was pared by 0 bases and J by 6 bases, with 4 bases of the junction left unmatched. Per germline, CDR1 MNHEY and CDR2 SVGAGI. This CDR3 is CASSYSLRGPEQYF. The CDR3 DNA sequence: TGTGCCAGCAGTTACTCACTCAGGGGGCCCGAGCAGTACTTC.

V usage is TRBV9 and J usage is TRBJ1-5, with a weak D call TRBD1 (6 bases). Germline CDR1 is SGDLS and CDR2 is YYNGEE. This CDR3 comprises 15 residues. Trimming took off 3 bases at V and 0 bases at J, with 10 bases between the two ends. CDR3: CASSERGDSNQPQHF. The CDR3 region has the DNA TGTGCCAGCAGCGAAAGGGGGGATAGCAATCAGCCCCAGCATTTT.

The J gene is TRBJ2-5, the V gene TRBV9, with 9 positions matching TRBD1. The CDR3 has 16 amino acids. Germline V lookup: CDR1 SGDLS, CDR2 YYNGEE. Unmatched junction bases numbered 8, after V lost 4 bases and J lost 1 base. The CDR3 is CASSPPTGGFQETQYF. The CDR3 DNA reads TGTGCCAGCAGCCCGCCGACAGGGGGTTTCCAAGAGACCCAGTACTTC.

Details on this clone: The same CDR3 can be traced to other DNA sequences in this sample. The chain links TRBV10-3 to TRBJ1-5, with D maybe TRBD1 (6 bases). The CDR3 has 15 amino acids. V lost 2 bases, J lost 1 base, and 9 bases lay in between. Germline CDR1 is ENHRY and CDR2 is SYGVKD. The CDR3 loop reads CAISERQGSNQPQHF. Written as DNA, the CDR3 is TGTGCCATCAGTGAGCGGCAGGGGAGCAATCAGCCCCAGCATTTT.

The V and J genes are TRBV28 and TRBJ1-1; D remains unclear. CDR1 is MDHEN, CDR2 SYDVKM, per germline. The CDR3 runs to 14 residues. With 6 bases removed from V and 0 bases from J, the gap between germline ends came to 11 bases. This CDR3 reads CASRPSSLNTEAFF. The CDR3 coding sequence is TGTGCCAGCAGACCATCCTCGCTGAACACTGAAGCTTTCTTT.

The chain employs TRBV7-9 and TRBJ1-2; TRBD1 agrees at 9 bases. Germline trimming cut 1 base from V and 7 bases from J; bases unmatched to any gene: 4. Germline CDR1 reads SEHNR; CDR2 reads FQNEAQ (reference sequence). This CDR3 spans 14 amino acids. The CDR3 reads CASSLEQGASGYTF. As DNA, the CDR3 is TGTGCCAGCAGCTTAGAACAGGGGGCGAGTGGCTACACCTTC.

The genes are TRBV7-9 and TRBJ1-6; D uncertain. V was cut by 0 bases and J by 9 bases, with 12 bases left in between. The CDR3 is made up of 15 amino acids. Per germline, CDR1 SEHNR and CDR2 FQNEAQ (reference sequence). CDR3 residues: CASSLAGMTGSPLHF. Written as DNA, the CDR3 is TGTGCCAGCAGCTTAGCGGGAATGACCGGTTCACCCCTCCACTTT.

There are a few counts of this clone. This chain links TRBV6-5 with TRBJ1-1; no clear D gene. There are 15 residues in the CDR3. Trimming cost V 7 bases and J 1 base, with 16 bases left between them. Germline loops: CDR1 MNHEY, CDR2 SVGAGI. CDR3 loop: CASTPGSGGNTEAFF. CDR3 coding DNA: TGTGCCAGCACCCCTGGGTCCGGTGGGAACACTGAAGCTTTCTTT.

This sequence joins TRBV9 and TRBJ1-2, with TRBD1 identical over 7 bases. The trim removed 0 bases at V and 0 bases at J, leaving 8 bases unmatched. CDR3 length: 17 residues. Germline V gene sequence: CDR1 SGDLS, CDR2 YYNGEE. The DNA of the CDR3 is TGTGCCAGCAGCGTAGGAGGACAGGCACCAGCTAACTATGGCTACACCTTC. Encoded protein: CASSVGGQAPANYGYTF.

V gene TRBV5-4 combines with J gene TRBJ1-4; 10 positions agree with TRBD1. V lost 2 bases, J lost 3 bases, and 7 bases stayed unmatched. The germline V gene encodes CDR1 SGHNT and CDR2 YYREEE (reference sequence). There are 17 residues in the CDR3. The CDR3 nucleotides are TGTGCCAGCAGCTTAGGACAGGGGGTCGTCCCTAATGAAAAACTGTTTTTT. It codes for CASSLGQGVVPNEKLFF.

The rearrangement uses TRBV3-1 (or the pseudogene TRBV3-2) and TRBJ1-2, with 7 bases fitting TRBD1. V lost 4 bases to trimming and J lost 6 bases; unmatched junction nucleotides: 5. The germline CDR1 and CDR2 sequences are LGHDT and YNNKEL (reference sequence). The CDR3 has 13 residues. This chain's CDR3 is CASSRQGGDGYTF. CDR3 nucleotides: TGTGCCAGCAGCCGCCAGGGGGGAGATGGCTACACCTTC.

This clone appeared a few times. The chain links TRBV24-1 to TRBJ2-3, with TRBD2 matching over 9 bases. This CDR3 spans 15 amino acids. The germline CDR1 and CDR2 sequences are KGHDR and SFDVKD. V was pared by 4 bases and J by 6 bases, with 7 bases of the junction left unmatched. The CDR3: CATSETSGLSDTQYF. CDR3 nucleotide sequence: TGTGCCACCAGTGAGACTAGCGGCCTTAGCGATACGCAGTATTTT.

The rearrangement links TRBV30 to TRBJ1-6, with TRBD1 as a possible D gene (5 bases). The V gene lost 0 bases and the J gene lost 9 bases, with 15 bases spanning the gap. This CDR3 is built from 15 residues. Looked up from germline, CDR1 is GTSNPN and CDR2 is SVGIG (reference sequence). DNA of the CDR3: TGTGCCTGGAGTGTACGTGAGGGACTGGGTTCACCCCTCCACTTT. It is translated as CAWSVREGLGSPLHF. Variable domain in full (rest from reference TRBV30 and TRBJ1-6): SQTIHQWPATLVQPVGSPLSLECTVEGTSNPNLYWYRQAAGRGLQLLFYSVGIGQISSEVPQNLSASRPQDRQFILSSKKLLLSDSGFYLCAWSVREGLGSPLHFGNGTRLTVT.

The chain is built from TRBV20-1 and TRBJ2-7; D is unresolved. The V end lost 5 bases, the J end lost 3 bases, and 8 bases lay between the germline ends. The CDR3 loop spans 11 amino acids. The germline V gene has CDR1 DFQATT and CDR2 SNEGSKA (reference sequence). CDR3 nucleotides: TGCAGTGCTTCGTATGTCTACGAGCAGTACTTC. Translation: CSASYVYEQYF.

The chain carries TRBV24-1 and TRBJ2-5; no reliable D call. The germline CDR1 and CDR2 sequences are KGHDR and SFDVKD. The V end lost 3 bases, the J end lost 2 bases, and 9 bases lay between the germline ends. The CDR3 loop spans 14 amino acids. CDR3 in amino acids: CATSDGTRQETQYF. Written as DNA, the CDR3 is TGTGCCACCAGTGATGGAACAAGGCAAGAGACCCAGTACTTC.

This sequence joins TRBV6-5 and TRBJ1-2; perhaps TRBD1 as D (6 bases). CDR3 length: 15 residues. Trimming shortened V by 7 bases and J by 8 bases, and 23 bases separated the two germline ends. CDR1 is MNHEY, CDR2 SVGAGI, per germline. DNA for the CDR3: TGTGCCAGCACCCGCTTCCGGGGACAAATTGGGGGCTACACCTTC. Translation: CASTRFRGQIGGYTF.

V is TRBV15 and J is TRBJ1-4, with D possibly TRBD1 on 5 matching bases. Trimming stripped 0 bases from V and 8 bases from J, with 16 bases between. The CDR3 is made up of 16 amino acids. Germline V gene sequence: CDR1 LNHNV, CDR2 YYDKDF (reference sequence). CDR3 region: CATSRDRWGGVEKLFF. The CDR3 nucleotides are TGTGCCACCAGCAGAGATCGTTGGGGGGGTGTGGAAAAACTGTTTTTT.

The chain employs TRBV18 and TRBJ2-7; D is perhaps TRBD2 (5 bases). The CDR3 length is 14 residues. Germline V gene data show CDR1 as KGHSH and CDR2 as LQKENI. The V end was cut by 2 bases, the J end by 5 bases, with 13 bases between. This CDR3 reads CASSPGIGLDEQYF. The CDR3, as DNA: TGTGCCAGCTCACCAGGAATAGGACTTGACGAGCAGTACTTC.

The chain employs TRBV4-2 and TRBJ2-1; 8 nucleotides align to TRBD1. The V and J ends lost 4 bases and 6 bases, in that order; junction bases with no gene match: 5. Germline V gene data show CDR1 as LGHNA and CDR2 as YNFKEQ. CDR3 length equals 14 residues. CDR3 region: CASSLLQGGNEQFF. The CDR3 nucleotides are TGTGCCAGCAGCCTACTACAGGGGGGCAATGAGCAGTTCTTC.

J is TRBJ1-2 and V is TRBV21-1; the D call of TRBD1 is as the table states it, not checked on the DNA. TRBV21-1 is a recognized pseudogene. The CDR3 is made up of 14 amino acids. Here the CDR3 reads CASRSVDRDYGYTF. CDR3 nucleotides: TGTGCCAGCAGAAGCGTGGACAGGGACTATGGCTACACCTTC.

This chain connects TRBV10-3 to TRBJ1-2, with D possibly TRBD1 on 5 matching bases. This CDR3 region has 17 residues. The V gene's germline CDR1 is ENHRY and CDR2 SYGVKD. V lost 2 bases and J lost 10, with 26 bases in between. Here the CDR3 DNA reads TGTGCCATCAGTGAGGATGGGAACCAACAGGCCCTTCTCTTCTACACCTTC. Encoded protein: CAISEDGNQQALLFYTF.

This clone appeared once. This chain links TRBV2 with TRBJ2-7, with TRBD1 matching over 10 bases. Per the germline V gene, CDR1 is SNHLY and CDR2 is FYNNEI. The trim removed 4 bases at V and 3 bases at J, leaving 3 bases unmatched. The CDR3 has 14 amino acids. CDR3 bases: TGTGCCAGCAGTGTCGGGACAGGGGACTACGAGCAGTACTTC. Protein product: CASSVGTGDYEQYF. Filled out from reference TRBV2 and TRBJ2-7, the complete variable domain reads EPEVTQTPSHQVTQMGQEVILRCVPISNHLYFYWYRQILGQKVEFLVSFYNNEISEKSEIFDDQFSVERPDGSNFTLKIRSTKLEDSAMYFCASSVGTGDYEQYFGPGTRLTVT.

The chain combines TRBV5-5 with TRBJ2-1, with D perhaps TRBD2 (6 bases). CDR1 is SGHKS and CDR2 is YYEKEE in the germline V gene (reference sequence). V was clipped by 2 bases and J by 5 bases, with 8 bases between them. The CDR3 totals 13 residues. The CDR3 DNA reads TGTGCCAGCAGCTTAGGCGGGGACAATGAGCAGTTCTTC. Its protein is CASSLGGDNEQFF.

In its sample, this clone was seen a few times. The DNA for the CDR3 is TGTGCCAGCAGCCAAGGGGAAACCTACGAGCAGTACTTC. Translation gives CASSQGETYEQYF. The V and J genes are TRBV14 and TRBJ2-7; D uncertain. CDR3 length equals 13 residues. V shed 1 base and J shed 2 bases, with 6 bases lying between them. CDR1 is SGHDN and CDR2 is FVKESK in the germline V gene.